A selection of T cell receptor beta chains follows, all from one sample in a study of shared clonotypes between healthy human individuals. The protocol was immunoSEQ multiplex PCR, while the TCRdb copy is restricted to in-frame clones and leaves out a portion. The table has some 2,000,000 clones, approximately 94% seen once; the top ten hold approximately 1.2%. Sample: naive CD8+ T cells sorted from blood. The receptors here all came from a man aged 18 to 29 in good health. CDR3s include the opening cysteine and the closing phenylalanine or tryptophan. D genes are given only for firm matches.

v_gene: TRBV29-1
j_gene: TRBJ2-1
d_gene: TRBD2
CDR3aa: CSAEGVAGVDGEQFF

v_gene: TRBV28
j_gene: TRBJ2-3
d_gene: TRBD2
CDR3aa: CASRGRASGFSTDTQYF

v_gene: TRBV29-1
j_gene: TRBJ2-7
d_gene: .
CDR3aa: CSADDGTHEQYF

v_gene: TRBV9
j_gene: TRBJ1-1
d_gene: .
CDR3aa: CASSGEQAEAFF

v_gene: TRBV9
j_gene: TRBJ1-5
d_gene: .
CDR3aa: CASSVEGNYQPQHF

v_gene: TRBV25-1
j_gene: TRBJ2-7
d_gene: .
CDR3aa: CASSALDNYEQYF

v_gene: TRBV6-5
j_gene: TRBJ2-1
d_gene: .
CDR3aa: CASSYSGGSYNEQFF

v_gene: TRBV4-3
j_gene: TRBJ2-7
d_gene: .
CDR3aa: CASSQDGLAETYEQYF

v_gene: TRBV9
j_gene: TRBJ1-2
d_gene: .
CDR3aa: CASSQGRRSRLYGYTF

v_gene: TRBV5-4
j_gene: TRBJ1-1
d_gene: .
CDR3aa: CASSLYGDSVAEAFF

v_gene: TRBV4-3
j_gene: TRBJ2-3
d_gene: TRBD2
CDR3aa: CASSQAPPGTSGSTDTQYF

v_gene: TRBV9
j_gene: TRBJ2-7
d_gene: .
CDR3aa: CASSVEAGPAYEQYF

v_gene: TRBV2
j_gene: TRBJ2-7
d_gene: .
CDR3aa: CASSPISYEQYF

v_gene: TRBV19
j_gene: .
d_gene: TRBD2
CDR3aa: CASSSRDYKSYEQYF

v_gene: TRBV13
j_gene: TRBJ2-5
d_gene: .
CDR3aa: CASSLKAGPRETQYF

v_gene: TRBV4-1
j_gene: TRBJ2-1
d_gene: .
CDR3aa: CASSQAGAYNEQFF

v_gene: TRBV5-1
j_gene: TRBJ2-7
d_gene: TRBD2
CDR3aa: CASSPGTSGYEQYF

v_gene: TRBV7-2
j_gene: TRBJ2-7
d_gene: TRBD2
CDR3aa: CASSFYLSGGHSSYEQYF

v_gene: TRBV15
j_gene: TRBJ2-7
d_gene: TRBD2
CDR3aa: CATSAEGLLTYEQYF

v_gene: TRBV4-1
j_gene: TRBJ1-1
d_gene: .
CDR3aa: CASSQGWADPGYAFF

v_gene: TRBV6-5
j_gene: TRBJ1-1
d_gene: .
CDR3aa: CASFQGMNTEAFF

v_gene: TRBV2
j_gene: TRBJ2-1
d_gene: .
CDR3aa: CASSEWAGSYNEQFF

v_gene: TRBV6-5
j_gene: TRBJ2-5
d_gene: .
CDR3aa: CASSYGSQETQYF

v_gene: TRBV7-8
j_gene: TRBJ1-5
d_gene: .
CDR3aa: CASSHDHGQPQHF

v_gene: TRBV4-3
j_gene: TRBJ2-5
d_gene: TRBD2
CDR3aa: CASSQALAGGPDRETQYF

v_gene: TRBV6-1
j_gene: TRBJ2-3
d_gene: .
CDR3aa: CASSEAGGTDTQYF

v_gene: TRBV7-9
j_gene: TRBJ2-3
d_gene: TRBD2
CDR3aa: CASSPGGDTQYF

v_gene: TRBV29-1
j_gene: TRBJ1-2
d_gene: TRBD1
CDR3aa: CSVVGDSNYGYTF

v_gene: TRBV7-2
j_gene: TRBJ2-1
d_gene: .
CDR3aa: CASSLVALSYNEQFF

v_gene: TRBV6-5
j_gene: TRBJ1-5
d_gene: .
CDR3aa: CASSYGSNQPQHF

v_gene: TRBV9
j_gene: TRBJ2-7
d_gene: TRBD1
CDR3aa: CASSPIGQETHEQYF

v_gene: TRBV6-1
j_gene: TRBJ2-7
d_gene: TRBD2
CDR3aa: CASSEPGLPGEQYF

v_gene: TRBV5-8
j_gene: TRBJ2-5
d_gene: .
CDR3aa: CASSLRLGRETQYF

v_gene: TRBV6-4
j_gene: TRBJ1-1
d_gene: .
CDR3aa: CASRNTGNTEAFF

v_gene: TRBV6-6
j_gene: TRBJ2-2
d_gene: TRBD2
CDR3aa: CASGWGREGLGELFF

v_gene: TRBV2
j_gene: TRBJ2-5
d_gene: .
CDR3aa: CASTWGRETQYF

v_gene: TRBV4-1
j_gene: TRBJ1-5
d_gene: .
CDR3aa: CASSLISGANQPQHF

v_gene: TRBV5-1
j_gene: TRBJ2-3
d_gene: TRBD2
CDR3aa: CASSLGPSGSGTDTQYF

v_gene: TRBV28
j_gene: TRBJ1-5
d_gene: .
CDR3aa: CASSFLGGTNQPQHF

v_gene: TRBV15
j_gene: TRBJ2-5
d_gene: .
CDR3aa: CATSRGRIQETQYF

v_gene: TRBV28
j_gene: TRBJ2-7
d_gene: .
CDR3aa: CASSLLRDNPYEQYF

v_gene: TRBV28
j_gene: TRBJ2-3
d_gene: .
CDR3aa: CASRSRAAEHTQYF

v_gene: TRBV7-9
j_gene: TRBJ2-5
d_gene: .
CDR3aa: CASSLTAGQETQYF

v_gene: TRBV30
j_gene: TRBJ2-7
d_gene: .
CDR3aa: CAWSYGVAGSSYEQYF

v_gene: TRBV6-5
j_gene: TRBJ2-3
d_gene: .
CDR3aa: CASSYVRNTDTQYF

v_gene: TRBV13
j_gene: TRBJ1-3
d_gene: .
CDR3aa: CASSPWGNTIYF